This record concerns one T cell receptor beta chain sequence. The antigen it recognizes is unknown. Base qualities were left out, and no much larger clone turns up one base away. This sample is drawn from a study of shared clonotypes between healthy human individuals (dated by TCRdb to the early 2020s). Looking at the study overall: The cohort included three men and a couple of women between 18 and 49 years of age. The study deeply sequenced blood TCR repertoires of about 5 healthy adults to estimate repertoire size and the extent of clonotype sharing between individuals. Per donor, leukapheresis produced somewhere between about 0.94 and 9.5 billion PBMCs. To increase sequencing depth and limit assay-specific biases, different laboratories used diverse techniques to prepare libraries and sequence TCR repertoires. Per donor, three plates each were used for CD4 naive and CD4 memory, two for CD8 naive, and one for CD8 memory.

The donors were healthy, HIV-negative adults who had no recently reported acute infections or vaccinations. All donors were Caucasian adults living in Nashville, Tennessee, USA. CD4+ T cells were enriched by magnetic negative selection, after which naive cells were positively selected on CD45RA and the negative fraction was taken as the memory subset. Blood was collected by leukapheresis, and PBMCs were isolated by Ficoll-Histopaque density gradient centrifugation and then cryopreserved in liquid nitrogen vapor phase. Analytical flow cytometry was used to check the purity and quantity of each magnetically sorted T cell population. Genomic DNA was isolated from every sorted fraction and measured by UV absorbance on a Nanodrop 2000c. TCR CDR3 regions were amplified from genomic DNA by multiplex PCR using the deep immunoSEQ assay. Extracted genomic DNA from each cell subset was spread evenly across all wells of several immunoSEQ 96-well plates, with each plate serving as a replicate. For sorted subsets, around 0.2 ug genomic DNA, equal to 30,000 to 35,000 T cell genomes, was loaded into each replicate PCR. Purified libraries were quantified with a Qubit 3.0 fluorometer, sized on a Bioanalyzer 2100, and re-quantified with the KAPA Library Quantification kit. A separate single-read 150-cycle Illumina NextSeq 550 flow cell was used to sequence each immunoSEQ 96-well plate. The authors' pipeline ran thus. Because the immunoSEQ output held only junctional sequences and lacked quality scores, the filtering could not match the filtering applied to full-length reads. To assign V/J genes and CDR3, sequences were annotated against IMGT germline references using PyIR, a Python wrapper for IgBLAST v1.9. Reads were filtered out if the reads had weak V/J assignments (E-value above 1e-6), no CDR3, stop codons, out-of-frame junctions, or ambiguous translated residues. A V3J clonotype was defined by an identical inferred V gene, J gene, and CDR3 amino acid sequence. The percentage overlap between two repertoires was calculated by dividing the number of shared unique clonotypes by the size of the smaller repertoire. RTK rarefaction, the Chao1 estimator, and Recon v2.1 estimates of unobserved clonotypes were used to assess repertoire richness. OLGA was used to compute generation probabilities for all TCRbeta clonotypes that the gDNA method yielded from several donors. TCRdb holds this immuneACCESS table with in-frame rearrangements only. Some clones are missing; in checked studies, unresolved V genes explain under half, and the rest has no known cause. Clonal size and the V and J genes are those of that table, whereas D and trimming came from the DNA. This sample comprises about 2.3 million clones, less than 95% of them detected only once. Of the sample, 0.3% to 0.4% is held by the ten largest clones.

Spanning cysteine to phenylalanine, the CDR3 consists of 15 amino acids. This entry keeps only the CDR3 DNA: 45 bases, framed from base 1. For CDR1 and CDR2, the germline V gene (reference sequence) lists SGHNT and YYREEE. Between the V and J ends, shortened by 0 bases and 0 bases respectively, the junction contains 9 bases. Overall study outcomes, separate from this receptor: Naive subsets generally had larger estimated clonotype richness than memory subsets. Clonotypes shared by all four sorted-subset donors showed higher generation probabilities than non-shared clonotypes. Because the study included a small number of donors, the genetic and exposure-history diversity represented was limited. Rarefaction of sorted-subset datasets indicated incomplete sequencing despite the large sequencing depth. Pairwise subsampling indicated that sequencing depth was expected to affect the degree of clonotype sharing among donors. Sharing across a few donors was observed for around 5% of naive CD4, about 4% of naive CD8, over 2% of memory CD4, and roughly 0.43% of memory CD8 clonotypes. Sampling was restricted to blood, and TCR repertoires in tissue are likely to differ from TCR repertoires in blood.

The sequencing sample was made of naive CD4+ T cells from PBMCs. In the paper's terms, the cell subset or site label means: CD45RA+ positively selected. The rearrangement combines TRBV5-4 with TRBJ1-2, with the identity of the D gene unclear. The receptor was derived from a young man in good health. Some clones in this sample may be carry-over from other donors' samples. The CDR3 amino acid sequence is: CASSLVQVSNYGYTF. The bases read TGTGCCAGCAGCTTGGTGCAGGTTTCTAACTATGGCTACACCTTC.